Listed below are T cell receptor beta chains from one sample, sequenced in a study of T cell changes during pregnancy in multiple sclerosis. Generated by immunoSEQ multiplex PCR, the TCRdb table keeps only in-frame clones and is missing some. The table shows more than 90,000 clones, with roughly 92% occurring only once. The input for sequencing was peripheral blood, taken in the third trimester of pregnancy. The source is a female donor with multiple sclerosis, enrolled in a pregnancy study. Each CDR3 is given with its conserved first and last residue.

V gene	CDR3 protein
TRBV27	CASNPGQGQAGNQPQHF
TRBV6-5	CASSPGTPYNEQFF
TRBV14	CASSQGTSGRSTRRSHEQFF
TRBV5-6	CASSVGTGIAEAFF
TRBV5-5	CASSLGPLAGGRTDTQYF
TRBV2	CASHRDREGEQYF
TRBV6-6	CASSLGQGVHEQYF
TRBV30	CAWSSGNYGYTF
TRBV19	CAGSSGNTIYF
TRBV5-1	CASSAGLAPHYEQYF
TRBV6-4	CASSAEAGGPQFF
TRBV5-1	CASSLAVSVEQFF
TRBV4-1	CASSQGVGIPNLYEQYF
TRBV28	CASSFDLASGSGWHEQFF
TRBV5-6	CASSFYDRAGNTIYF
TRBV5-4	CASSYGQANTEAFF
TRBV19	CASRETGGPRSNQPQHF
TRBV5-6	CASSLSGGSPLHF
TRBV7-9	CASSLAGKSGNTIYF
TRBV30	CAWSRANYGYTF
TRBV6-5	CASSPVRSTDTQYF
TRBV9	CASSDLAGGINEQFF
TRBV5-6	CASSSSSYEQYF
TRBV5-5	CASSLDRGHNYGYTF
TRBV9	CASSGTDTSPLHF
TRBV10-3	CAISESVGVAFF
TRBV7-2	CASSLVPDSSYEQYF
TRBV30	CAWSARTGGSGTEAFF
TRBV7-3	CASSADRVTEAFF
TRBV6-6	CASRSPGTSGYEQYF
TRBV6-5	CASTYLGANNSPLHF
TRBV6-6	CASSYSLAGYYEQFF
TRBV5-3	CARSSDTNYGYTF
TRBV27	CASSFLRQAGQPQHF
TRBV19	CATSTRQGVRDEQFF
TRBV6-5	CASSYMSATDTQYF
TRBV18	CASSPQGQIYNEQFF
TRBV9	CASSGGLAGGQNEQFF
TRBV7-3	CASSLQGQGQETQYF
TRBV4-1	CASSQPDMGFSRGNTIYF
TRBV6-5	CASSYSRSYSYNEQFF
TRBV2	CASSATGAISAQHF
TRBV28	CASSLLGQGYGYTF
TRBV9	CASSVGTSGYEQCF
TRBV6-1	CASSEGGGTYEQYF
TRBV2	CASSSPWTSGGQETQYF
TRBV29-1	CSVGQNSPLHF
TRBV5-4	CASSTPGLAATDTQYF
TRBV5-4	CASGWEASTDTQYF
TRBV29-1	CSAGTVQDYGYTF
TRBV7-2	CASSLRQGGNQPQHF
TRBV10-2	CASSETGNYGYTF
TRBV7-8	CASSLGGGAGGYTF
TRBV4-1	CASSPGEANTGELFF
TRBV5-4	CASSIGQANYGYTF